This record concerns one T cell receptor (beta chain) sequence. Its target is not known. Germline and junction disagree at one end, which may indicate a read error. CDR3 size: 13 residues. Germline V gene data show CDR1 as SSHAT and CDR2 as FNYEAQ (reference sequence). The sample belongs to a study of cytomegalovirus exposure and HLA in healthy donors. Study results and caveats: An analysis that came later showed most CMV-associated TCR beta chains appearing HLA-restricted. A missense DCLRE1C variant was associated with V- and J-gene trimming of TCR beta chains in a later analysis, and an independent cohort replicated the association. Most TCR sequences were uncommon, yet certain public TCRs appeared in many donors.

Use of 60 Vbeta and 13 Jbeta primers characterized the PCR. Repertoires were generated with immunoSEQ multiplex PCR, while TCRdb's copy carries only in-frame clones and drops some. The sample includes 150,000 to 200,000 clones, approximately 80% of them seen just once. Sequenced input: PBMCs. The source is a woman between 45 and 65 years old in good health and CMV-seronegative. The rearrangement uses TRBV7-7 and TRBJ1-1, with D tentatively TRBD1 (5 bases). The CDR3 sequence: CASSPGGTTEAFF. The CDR3 coding sequence is TGTGCTAGCAGCCCGGGGGGGACCACTGAAGCTTTCTTT.